Each of the 10 T cell receptor beta chains below was sequenced from the same sample in a study of shared clonotypes between healthy human individuals (dated by TCRdb to the early 2020s). CD8 naive samples consisted of CD45RO-negative cells that were positively selected for CCR7, yielding a CD45RA+CCR7+ population without TemRA cells. The library was built by means of the immunoSEQ multiplex PCR assay. TCRdb re-hosts the immuneACCESS table, in-frame sequences only. Its copies lack some clones; in the studies checked, an unresolved V gene accounts for under half of them, and the cause for the rest is not known. Recorded for this sample are about 1,900,000 clones; around 96% of them occurred a single time. The ten largest clones capture around 1.2% of the sample. The sequencing sample was made of naive CD8+ T cells sorted from blood. In light of the paper, this sample's cell subset or site label describes: CD45RA+CCR7+. These receptors were collected from a man between 18 and 35 years old in good health.

This CDR3 reads CASSLRFAGQSTDTQYF. CDR3 nucleotide sequence: TGTGCCAGCAGTTTGCGATTCGCGGGACAGAGCACAGATACGCAGTATTTT. The chain joins TRBV27 to TRBJ2-3; D perhaps matches TRBD1 (7 bases). Trimming pared 3 bases from V and 0 bases from J, leaving 16 bases between. Germline-derived CDR1 and CDR2 are MNHEY and SMNVEV (reference sequence). The CDR3 length is 17 residues.

J is TRBJ2-2 and V is TRBV4-1, with TRBD2 matching over 9 bases. Germline assignment: CDR1 MGHRA and CDR2 YSYEKL. V shed 1 base, J shed 5 bases, and the junction held 5 bases outside the gene matches. The length of the CDR3 is 16 residues. The CDR3, as DNA: TGCGCCAGCAGCCAAGCAGGCGGGGGGGCAACCGGGGAGCTGTTTTTT. This codes for CASSQAGGGATGELFF.

The V and J genes are TRBV19 and TRBJ1-1; D remains ambiguous. V lost 4 bases and J lost 1, with 7 bases in between. The CDR3 covers 13 residues. The germline gives CDR1 LNHDA, CDR2 SQIVND (reference sequence). Written as DNA, the CDR3 is TGTGCCAGTAGTACTTACAAGAACACTGAAGCTTTCTTT. Translation gives CASSTYKNTEAFF.

This clone is a singleton in its sample. V gene TRBV2 combines with J gene TRBJ1-4, with D perhaps TRBD1 (6 bases). The V end was cut by 6 bases, the J end by 5 bases, with 13 bases between. Germline V lookup: CDR1 SNHLY, CDR2 FYNNEI. CDR3 length: 14 residues. As DNA, the CDR3 is TGTGCCAGCAGCCCGGGACACCTGAATGAAAAACTGTTTTTT. Encoded protein: CASSPGHLNEKLFF.

This chain uses TRBV5-1 with TRBJ2-7, with TRBD1 matching over 11 bases. Germline CDR1 and CDR2: SGHRS and YFSETQ. The junction had 7 bases not matched to a gene; V was cut back by 4 bases and J by 4 bases. The CDR3 is 15 amino acids. The CDR3 DNA is TGCGCCAGCAGCGGACCGGGACAGGGGGTATACGAGCAGTACTTC. Amino acids: CASSGPGQGVYEQYF.

The chain joins TRBV15 to TRBJ2-3, with 12 nucleotides matching TRBD2. Unmatched junction bases numbered 6, after V lost 5 bases and J lost 3 bases. The CDR3 runs to 16 residues. Germline V gene sequence: CDR1 LNHNV, CDR2 YYDKDF (reference sequence). Written as DNA, the CDR3 is TGTGCCACCAGCTCGCGACTAGCGGGAGAGACAGATACGCAGTATTTT. Its translation is CATSSRLAGETDTQYF. The complete variable domain, with remaining parts taken from reference TRBV15 and TRBJ2-3, reads DAMVIQNPRYQVTQFGKPVTLSCSQTLNHNVMYWYQQKSSQAPKLLFHYYDKDFNNEADTPDNFQSRRPNTSFCFLDIRSPGLGDTAMYLCATSSRLAGETDTQYFGPGTRLTVL.

J is TRBJ1-1 and V is TRBV19; D is undetermined. V was clipped by 8 bases and J by 11 bases, with 15 bases between them. Germline V gives CDR1 LNHDA, CDR2 SQIVND (reference sequence). The CDR3 has 11 amino acids. CDR3 in DNA: TGTGCCAGTGGCTGGGGAGGGATCGCTTTCTTT. This sequence encodes CASGWGGIAFF.

The rearrangement uses TRBV7-9 and TRBJ2-7; D is unresolved. V was cut by 2 bases and J by 7 bases, with 12 bases left in between. CDR3 length: 13 residues. The germline V gene has CDR1 SEHNR and CDR2 FQNEAQ (reference sequence). The DNA for the CDR3 is TGTGCCAGCAGCTTAAGGGTTTTCGAGGAGCAGTACTTC. It translates to CASSLRVFEEQYF.

The chain links TRBV6-5 to TRBJ2-3, with D unclear. CDR1 and CDR2 (germline): MNHEY, SVGAGI. The CDR3 is 13 amino acids. Trimming removed 4 bases at V and 6 bases at J, with 11 bases between. CDR3 amino acids: CASSSKLDDTQYF. The CDR3 DNA sequence: TGTGCCAGCAGTTCTAAGTTGGATGATACGCAGTATTTT.

The gene calls are TRBV28 and TRBJ1-5; D uncertain. Germline V gene sequence: CDR1 MDHEN, CDR2 SYDVKM. The V gene lost 2 bases and the J gene lost 0 bases, with 11 bases spanning the gap. The CDR3 totals 16 residues. The CDR3 nucleotides read TGTGCCAGCAGTTTACTGCGGCACTTTAGCAATCAGCCCCAGCATTTT. This codes for CASSLLRHFSNQPQHF.